The 26 T cell receptor beta chains below come from one sample, sequenced in a study of blood T cell repertoires in COVID-19. Repertoires were generated with immunoSEQ multiplex PCR, while TCRdb's copy carries only in-frame clones and drops some. Seen here are about 220,000 clones, about 90% observed once, and the top ten hold roughly 14%. The sample comprised PBMCs or T cells enriched from blood (not recorded which). The receptors were gathered from a woman aged 45-59 years with acute COVID-19.

This clone was observed a single time. The V call is TRBV3-1 (or the pseudogene TRBV3-2), the J call TRBJ1-2, with 7 positions matching TRBD1. The J segment lost 4 bases and the V segment lost 0 bases, leaving 14 bases of the junction unmatched. Germline V gene sequence: CDR1 LGHDT, CDR2 YNNKEL (reference sequence). This CDR3 is 18 amino acids long. DNA of the CDR3: TGTGCCAGCAGCCAAGATTCGACAGGGTCAATCGTCAGCTATGGCTACACCTTC. Translating it yields CASSQDSTGSIVSYGYTF.

The chain links TRBV7-2 to TRBJ1-4; D may be TRBD1 (6 bases). Germline CDR1 and CDR2: SGHTA and FQGNSA. The CDR3 sequence is 14 residues long. Trimming took 4 bases from V and 7 from J, leaving 13 bases between them. This chain's CDR3 is CASSYRVGSEKLFF. Here the CDR3 DNA reads TGTGCCAGCAGCTACAGGGTGGGGAGTGAAAAACTGTTTTTT.

The gene calls are TRBV27 and TRBJ1-3; D remains unclear. CDR3 length: 15 residues. Trimming removed 3 bases at V and 0 bases at J, with 9 bases between. The germline CDR1 and CDR2 sequences are MNHEY and SMNVEV (reference sequence). The CDR3: CASSLAASSGNTIYF. The CDR3 DNA reads TGTGCCAGCAGTTTGGCGGCTAGCTCTGGAAACACCATATATTTT.

The genes are TRBV28 and TRBJ2-7; D is ambiguous. Per the germline V gene, CDR1 is MDHEN and CDR2 is SYDVKM. V gave up 5 bases and J gave up 3 bases, with 8 bases separating them. The CDR3 sequence is 12 residues long. This CDR3 is CASSMALYEQYF. CDR3 DNA sequence: TGTGCCAGCAGTATGGCCCTCTACGAGCAGTACTTC.

This chain links TRBV4-3 with TRBJ2-7, with D unresolved. Germline V gives CDR1 LGHNA, CDR2 YSLEER. V gave up 0 bases and J gave up 3 bases, with 9 bases separating them. CDR3 length: 14 residues. The CDR3 here is CASSQDSTVYEQYF. In DNA, the CDR3 is TGCGCCAGCAGCCAAGATTCAACAGTCTACGAGCAGTACTTC.

The chain links TRBV7-9 to TRBJ1-2; 7 bases agree with TRBD1. Germline V lookup: CDR1 SEHNR, CDR2 FQNEAQ (reference sequence). V trimming: 5 bases; J trimming: 6 bases; junction bases outside the gene matches: 6. The CDR3 has 13 amino acids. In DNA, the CDR3 is TGTGCCAGCAGCGCAACCGGGACAGATGGCTACACCTTC. It encodes CASSATGTDGYTF.

V and J are TRBV27 and TRBJ2-7; 9 bases fit TRBD2. J gave up 5 bases and V 7 bases, and 6 bases lay outside the gene matches. Germline V lookup: CDR1 MNHEY, CDR2 SMNVEV (reference sequence). CDR3 length: 13 residues. The CDR3 nucleotides read TGTGCCAGCACGTGGCGGGGGGGCCACGAGCAGTACTTC. Amino acids: CASTWRGGHEQYF.

J is TRBJ2-2 and V is TRBV28, with D possibly TRBD2 on 7 matching bases. Germline assignment: CDR1 MDHEN and CDR2 SYDVKM. The CDR3 extends over 13 amino acids. V shed 6 bases and J shed 7 bases, with 12 bases lying between them. CDR3 amino acids: CASRQGGGGELFF. CDR3 nucleotide sequence: TGTGCCAGCAGGCAAGGGGGGGGCGGGGAGCTGTTTTTT.

The CDR3 loop is CASRPAGAGYNEQFF. In nucleotides, the CDR3 is TGTGCCAGCAGACCAGCGGGAGCCGGCTACAATGAGCAGTTCTTC. V is TRBV2 and J is TRBJ2-1; TRBD2 agrees at 8 bases. The germline CDR1 and CDR2 sequences are SNHLY and FYNNEI. V dropped 6 bases and J dropped 3; count of bases not matched to a gene: 7. The CDR3 is made up of 15 amino acids.

The V and J genes are TRBV5-1 and TRBJ2-7; D is perhaps TRBD1 (6 bases). V was pared by 4 bases and J by 7 bases, with 12 bases between. The CDR3 runs to 12 residues. In germline, CDR1 is SGHRS, CDR2 YFSETQ. The CDR3 protein is CASSPQGHEQYF. CDR3 nucleotides: TGCGCCAGCAGCCCACAGGGTCATGAGCAGTACTTC.

As DNA, the CDR3 is TGTGCCAGCAGCTTGGGAGACAGGGTTAATGGCTACACCTTC. Residues: CASSLGDRVNGYTF. The rearrangement uses TRBV5-6 and TRBJ1-2; 7 positions agree with TRBD1. The germline V gene encodes CDR1 SGHDT and CDR2 YYEEEE. This CDR3 contains 14 residues. Unmatched junction bases numbered 5, after V lost 0 bases and J lost 6 bases.

The chain carries TRBV27 and TRBJ1-6; 7 bases are shared with TRBD1. With 3 bases clipped from V and 3 bases from J, the junction kept 5 bases outside the gene matches. The CDR3 has 16 residues. Germline loops: CDR1 MNHEY, CDR2 SMNVEV (reference sequence). Here the CDR3 DNA reads TGTGCCAGCAGTTTTGGGACAGTGAACTATAATTCACCCCTCCACTTT. Encoded protein: CASSFGTVNYNSPLHF.

Here the CDR3 reads CASSSGTGGEQYF. DNA for the CDR3: TGTGCCAGCAGTTCCGGGACAGGCGGCGAGCAGTACTTC. The rearrangement joins TRBV12-3 or TRBV12-4 to TRBJ2-7; the match to TRBD1 covers 8 bases. The CDR3 runs 13 residues. Trimming took 4 bases from V and 6 from J; bases not matched to a gene: 5.

The rearrangement uses TRBV6-5 and TRBJ1-5; 9 bases line up with TRBD1. Trimming at V came to 7 bases and at J to 4 bases, leaving 5 bases not matched to a gene. The CDR3 loop spans 14 amino acids. The germline CDR1 and CDR2 sequences are MNHEY and SVGAGI. As DNA, the CDR3 is TGTGCCAGCAATAAGGGACAGGGAAATCAGCCCCAGCATTTT. It yields the protein CASNKGQGNQPQHF.

The gene calls are TRBV28 and TRBJ2-7, with TRBD2 matching over 7 bases. CDR1 MDHEN and CDR2 SYDVKM come from the germline V gene. This CDR3 contains 14 residues. Trimming removed 8 bases from V and 3 bases from J; junction bases left unmatched: 10. CDR3 bases: TGTGCCAGCGAAAGGGCTAGCGGTCACTACGAGCAGTACTTC. It is translated as CASERASGHYEQYF.

V usage is TRBV12-3 or TRBV12-4 and J usage is TRBJ1-1; the match to TRBD1 covers 8 bases. This CDR3 comprises 13 residues. V gave up 6 bases and J gave up 1 base; unmatched junction bases: 1. For the CDR3, the DNA is TGTGCCAGCAGGCAGGGGGCGAACACTGAAGCTTTCTTT. Amino acids: CASRQGANTEAFF.

The chain couples TRBV5-4 to TRBJ1-4; tentative D call: TRBD1 (6 bases). V was clipped by 4 bases and J by 5 bases, with 15 bases between them. The germline V gene encodes CDR1 SGHNT and CDR2 YYREEE (reference sequence). The CDR3 runs 15 residues. As DNA, the CDR3 is TGTGCCAGCAGCCAAGGGGGGGCCGGGAATGAAAAACTGTTTTTT. The encoded protein is CASSQGGAGNEKLFF.

The J gene is TRBJ2-1, the V gene TRBV2, with D possibly TRBD2 on 5 matching bases. V was pared by 6 bases and J by 9 bases, with 15 bases between. Per germline, CDR1 SNHLY and CDR2 FYNNEI. The CDR3 sequence is 13 residues long. DNA for the CDR3: TGTGCCAGCAGGGGAGCGGCTAACCCTGAGCAGTTCTTC. Translating gives CASRGAANPEQFF.

The rearrangement joins TRBV5-1 to TRBJ1-5; D ambiguous. V shed 5 bases and J shed 2 bases, with 8 bases lying between them. The CDR3 consists of 13 residues. Germline CDR1 SGHRS, CDR2 YFSETQ. CDR3 DNA sequence: TGCGCCAGCAGAGGCGAGGGCAATCAGCCCCAGCATTTT. The encoded protein is CASRGEGNQPQHF.

This clone was found a few times. The chain couples TRBV6-5 to TRBJ2-2; D is possibly TRBD2 (5 bases). V was cut by 2 bases and J by 7 bases, with 11 bases left in between. The length of the CDR3 is 14 residues. Germline assignment: CDR1 MNHEY and CDR2 SVGAGI. The CDR3 bases are TGTGCCAGCAGTTACGGTCTCAGCGGCGGGGAGCTGTTTTTT. Its protein product is CASSYGLSGGELFF.

This clone was observed a single time. The chain combines TRBV28 with TRBJ1-1, with 10 bases matching TRBD1. Germline-derived CDR1 and CDR2 are MDHEN and SYDVKM. V lost 7 bases to trimming and J lost 5 bases; unmatched junction nucleotides: 7. The CDR3 has 14 amino acids. This CDR3 is CASTGGQGSTEAFF. CDR3 nucleotides: TGTGCCAGCACTGGGGGACAGGGGAGTACTGAAGCTTTCTTT.

This chain links TRBV7-8 with TRBJ1-5; tentative D call: TRBD1 (6 bases). Germline V gene lookup returns CDR1 SGHVS and CDR2 FQNEAQ. V lost 2 bases, J lost 1 base, and 12 bases lay in between. The CDR3 has 16 amino acids. CDR3 region: CASSLPTGQSNQPQHF. The CDR3 region has the DNA TGTGCCAGCAGCTTACCTACCGGACAGAGCAATCAGCCCCAGCATTTT.

The chain recombines TRBV24-1 with TRBJ2-7; possible D gene TRBD1, 6 bases. The CDR3 spans 14 residues. V was cut by 2 bases and J by 9 bases, with 16 bases left in between. From germline, CDR1 is KGHDR and CDR2 SFDVKD. CDR3 sequence: CATSDYRASARQYF. The CDR3 nucleotides read TGTGCCACCAGTGATTACAGGGCCTCAGCGAGGCAGTACTTC.

The chain links TRBV28 to TRBJ1-2; D is unclear. The V end lost 5 bases, the J end lost 6 bases, and 13 bases lay between the germline ends. From germline, CDR1 is MDHEN and CDR2 SYDVKM. This CDR3 is 13 amino acids long. The CDR3, as DNA: TGTGCCAGCAGTCCGGGGTCACGGGATGGCTACACCTTC. This codes for CASSPGSRDGYTF.

This CDR3 is CATSRAKTSGSDEQFF. The CDR3 region has the DNA TGTGCCACCAGCAGAGCCAAAACTAGCGGGAGCGATGAGCAGTTCTTC. The chain uses TRBV15 and TRBJ2-1; TRBD2 aligns across 11 bases. Germline loops: CDR1 LNHNV, CDR2 YYDKDF (reference sequence). V gave up 1 base and J gave up 8 bases; unmatched junction bases: 7. The length of the CDR3 is 16 residues. The full variable domain, rest sourced from reference TRBV15 and TRBJ2-1, is DAMVIQNPRYQVTQFGKPVTLSCSQTLNHNVMYWYQQKSSQAPKLLFHYYDKDFNNEADTPDNFQSRRPNTSFCFLDIRSPGLGDTAMYLCATSRAKTSGSDEQFFGPGTRLTVL.

The gene calls are TRBV18 and TRBJ2-1; 11 nucleotides match TRBD2. Germline V gene lookup returns CDR1 KGHSH and CDR2 LQKENI. This CDR3 is 15 amino acids long. With 4 bases clipped from V and 9 bases from J, the junction kept 8 bases outside the gene matches. The CDR3 protein is CASSLSGRALGEQFF. The CDR3 DNA follows: TGTGCCAGCTCACTTAGCGGGAGGGCCTTGGGTGAGCAGTTCTTC.